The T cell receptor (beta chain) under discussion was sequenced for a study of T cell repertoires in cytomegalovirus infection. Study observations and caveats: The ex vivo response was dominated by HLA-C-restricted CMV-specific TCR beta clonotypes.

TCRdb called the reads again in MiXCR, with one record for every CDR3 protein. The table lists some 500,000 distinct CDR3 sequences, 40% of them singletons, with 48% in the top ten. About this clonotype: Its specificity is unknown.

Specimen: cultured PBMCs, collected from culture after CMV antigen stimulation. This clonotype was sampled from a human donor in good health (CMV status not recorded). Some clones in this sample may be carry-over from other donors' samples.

For the CDR3, the DNA is TGTGCCAGCAGAGAGGGTGCTAGCGGGGGCTACGAGCAGTACTTC. Protein product: CASREGASGGYEQYF. The rearrangement joins TRBV7-2 to TRBJ2-7; 10 bases are a match to TRBD2. The germline V gene encodes CDR1 SGHTA and CDR2 FQGNSA. The CDR3 consists of 15 residues. With V trimmed by 6 bases and J by 3 bases, 8 bases remained unmatched. Using reference TRBV7-2 and TRBJ2-7 for the parts outside the CDR3, the full variable domain is GAGVSQSPSNKVTEKGKDVELRCDPISGHTALYWYRQSLGQGLEFLIYFQGNSAPDKSGLPSDRFSAERTGGSVSTLTIQRTQQEDSAVYLCASREGASGGYEQYFGPGTRLTVT.